The T cell receptor beta chain described here comes from a study of PD-1 blockade in mismatch repair-deficient tumors. Across the study: Enrolled about 2013-2016, patients had progressing, pretreated mismatch repair-deficient cancers of around twelve types. Broader study findings: Rapid post-treatment expansion, then contraction, generally preceding radiologic response, marked tumor-resident clones.

Trimming removed 3 bases from V and 0 bases from J; junction bases left unmatched: 5. CDR3 size: 16 residues. Germline assignment: CDR1 KGHSH and CDR2 LQKENI. The method was immunoSEQ multiplex PCR; TCRdb's version includes in-frame clones alone and lacks a portion of them. The sample lists around 39,000 clones, over 80% seen once, with 1.1% in the top ten. Concerning this clone itself: What it binds is unknown.

All patients were mismatch repair deficient, assessed by either PCR or immunohistochemistry. Specimen: PBMCs, collected approximately 9 months after starting pembrolizumab. The receptor comes from an adult with mismatch repair-deficient cancer. The gene calls are TRBV18 and TRBJ1-3; 7 nucleotides match TRBD1. The CDR3 coding sequence is TGTGCCAGCTCACCGGACAGGACCCACTCTGGAAACACCATATATTTT. It translates to CASSPDRTHSGNTIYF.